This is a list of T cell receptor beta chains from one sample in a study of graft-versus-host responses after intestinal transplantation. Sequenced by immunoSEQ multiplex PCR; TCRdb stores in-frame clones only, minus some. In the table there are approximately 86,000 clones, around 90% of which are singletons. Their antigen targets remain unknown. This specimen was unstimulated CD8+ T cells sorted from spleen or lymph node cells, taken before transplant. The receptor set was obtained from a human donor who was the organ donor for an intestinal transplant. The conserved cysteine and the conserved F or W are not part of the CDR3 here.

J	V	length	CDR3
TRBJ2-7	TRBV18	14	ASSPLGTGGTYEQY
TRBJ1-1	TRBV9	13	ASSVSGQPSTEAF
TRBJ2-7	TRBV7-6	10	ASSLGQYEQY
TRBJ2-2	TRBV9	15	ASSVHGTGKNTGELF
TRBJ2-7	TRBV4-3	13	ASSQERGLAGEQY
TRBJ2-3	TRBV4-3	15	ASSQSRGSGFTDTQY
TRBJ2-7	TRBV9	10	ASSSSGEEQY
TRBJ1-2	TRBV29-1	11	SSRGPGLGGYT
TRBJ2-2	TRBV28	11	ASSSPGVGELF
TRBJ1-1	TRBV27	12	ASSPGTVNTEAF
TRBJ2-7	TRBV7-9	10	ASSGVSYEQY
TRBJ2-5	TRBV11-2	16	ASSLGVVRGQHQETQY
TRBJ1-1	TRBV5-1	12	ASSLAGANTEAF
TRBJ1-2	TRBV6-5	9	ATGQVDGYT
TRBJ1-3	TRBV9	10	ASSVGARDIY
TRBJ2-7	TRBV27	11	ASSRDSTYEQY
TRBJ1-2	TRBV5-1	12	ASSLAGGSYGYT
TRBJ1-6	TRBV7-6	12	ASSSGTGHSPLH
TRBJ1-1	TRBV4-1	17	ASSQDPVGTGSGNTEAF
TRBJ1-1	TRBV29-1	8	SAGGTEAF
TRBJ2-5	TRBV5-1	13	ASSLGTSGEETQY
TRBJ2-7	TRBV4-2	13	ASSQDTGAPYEQY
TRBJ2-1	TRBV13	10	ASSLGGNEQF
TRBJ2-1	TRBV28	11	ASSLTGANEQF
TRBJ1-2	TRBV4-2	15	ASSQEASQGLIHGYT
TRBJ1-1	TRBV4-1	11	ASSLRPNTEAF
TRBJ2-7	TRBV2	13	ARRFPDRGQYEQY
TRBJ1-2	TRBV2	10	ASTGHSNGYT
TRBJ2-5	TRBV10-3	14	AISEGPGHGLETQY
TRBJ1-2	TRBV4-2	11	ASSWESLYGYT
TRBJ2-7	TRBV5-6	12	ASSLEGGDYEQY
TRBJ2-2	TRBV6-5	14	ASSYSSRGSYGELF
TRBJ2-1	TRBV9	13	ASSVVSGGTDEQF
TRBJ2-7	TRBV13	12	ASSAGTKAYEQY
TRBJ1-4	TRBV25-1	14	ASSETPWGGEEKLF
TRBJ2-7	TRBV7-2	11	ASNSGGHYEQY
TRBJ1-2	TRBV7-9	11	ASSETESYGYT
TRBJ2-7	TRBV28	18	ASSSPGQLRAPFRLYEQY
TRBJ2-7	TRBV7-6	12	ASSPRQDSYEQY
TRBJ1-2	TRBV4-3	11	ASSTTGVYGYT
TRBJ2-4	TRBV5-4	13	ASSPTSGEPAIQY
TRBJ2-4	TRBV27	13	ASSGLAVAKNIQY
TRBJ2-6	TRBV5-1	14	ASSLDGRSGANVLT
TRBJ2-7	TRBV7-8	14	ASSLGAGTVSYEQY
TRBJ2-7	TRBV4-1	12	ASSPRGGYHEQY
TRBJ2-2	TRBV27	12	ASSSGSNTGELF
TRBJ2-3	TRBV11-2	13	ASSPEGSATDTQY
TRBJ2-7	TRBV6-6	10	ASSYQGGEQY
TRBJ2-5	TRBV30	11	AWSDAGEETQY
TRBJ1-5	TRBV2	13	ASSPDRAVYQPQH
TRBJ2-7	TRBV7-9	11	ASLTEAGYEQY
TRBJ2-1	TRBV5-6	16	ASSLYYRTSPYFNEQF
TRBJ2-7	TRBV13	14	ASSLGLAGSIYEQY
TRBJ1-2	TRBV19	13	ASSPWDRVTYGYT